Presented here are 15 T cell receptor beta chains from one specimen sequenced in a study of T cells in localized non-small cell lung cancer. The method was immunoSEQ multiplex PCR; TCRdb's version includes in-frame clones alone and lacks a portion of them. The sample has tens of thousands of clones, approximately 90% seen once. This sample comprised peripheral blood, obtained before any cancer treatment. The source is a woman aged 40-69 years with stage I squamous cell lung carcinoma.

The DNA of the CDR3 is TGTGCCAGCTCACCACAGGGGGTGGGCTATGGCTACACCTTC. Amino acid sequence: CASSPQGVGYGYTF. The chain couples TRBV18 to TRBJ1-2; tentative D call: TRBD1 (6 bases). Germline-derived CDR1 and CDR2 are KGHSH and LQKENI. The CDR3 contains 14 residues. The V and J ends lost 1 base and 4 bases respectively, with 10 bases between them. Full variable domain (outside the CDR3, taken from reference TRBV18 and TRBJ1-2): NAGVMQNPRHLVRRRGQEARLRCSPMKGHSHVYWYRQLPEEGLKFMVYLQKENIIDESGMPKERFSAEFPKEGPSILRIQQVVRGDSAAYFCASSPQGVGYGYTFGSGTRLTVV.

The V gene is TRBV6-1, the J gene TRBJ2-7; no clear D. V dropped 8 bases and J dropped 1 base, with 15 bases sitting between them. The CDR3 spans 14 residues. The V gene's germline CDR1 is MNHNS and CDR2 SASEGT. The DNA for the CDR3 is TGTGCCAGCGGCGTCGCTCATGGTTCCTACGAGCAGTACTTC. Amino acids: CASGVAHGSYEQYF.

The rearrangement joins TRBV10-3 to TRBJ2-2; no reliable D call. With 6 bases removed from V and 4 bases from J, the gap between germline ends came to 6 bases. Germline CDR1 and CDR2: ENHRY and SYGVKD. This CDR3 contains 12 residues. The CDR3 DNA is TGTGCCATCAGGGAATCCACCGGGGAGCTGTTTTTT. Amino acid sequence: CAIRESTGELFF.

This clone was recorded a few times. The chain recombines TRBV30 with TRBJ2-5, with D tentatively TRBD1 (5 bases). The CDR3 loop spans 14 amino acids. The V gene's germline CDR1 is GTSNPN and CDR2 SVGIG (reference sequence). Trimming removed 0 bases at V and 5 bases at J, with 13 bases between. CDR3 sequence (DNA): TGTGCCTGGAGTGTAGGACAATTCGTCGAGACCCAGTACTTC. This encodes CAWSVGQFVETQYF.

This clone was seen only once. V is TRBV6-1 and J is TRBJ1-5, with D possibly being TRBD1 (6 bases). The germline CDR1 and CDR2 sequences are MNHNS and SASEGT. The CDR3 consists of 14 residues. Trimming took 3 bases from V and 4 from J, leaving 10 bases between them. Here the CDR3 reads CASSETGPNQPQHF. The DNA for the CDR3 is TGTGCCAGCAGTGAGACAGGTCCTAATCAGCCCCAGCATTTT.

The chain links TRBV7-8 to TRBJ1-5; no definite D call. This CDR3 is 16 amino acids long. Germline CDR1 and CDR2: SGHVS and FQNEAQ. V was cut by 1 base and J by 0 bases, with 10 bases left in between. The chain's CDR3 is CASSLEGQYSNQPQHF. CDR3 nucleotide sequence: TGTGCCAGCAGCTTAGAGGGTCAATATAGCAATCAGCCCCAGCATTTT.

The chain employs TRBV4-2 and TRBJ1-3; D remains ambiguous. Germline V gene sequence: CDR1 LGHNA, CDR2 YNFKEQ. Trimming shortened V by 0 bases and J by 0 bases, and 12 bases separated the two germline ends. This CDR3 is built from 17 residues. This CDR3 is CASSQDATASSGNTIYF. The CDR3 bases are TGTGCCAGCAGCCAAGATGCTACGGCAAGCTCTGGAAACACCATATATTTT.

This rearrangement joins TRBV2 to TRBJ1-1; the D gene is possibly TRBD1 (5 bases). This CDR3 is 12 amino acids long. Germline CDR1 and CDR2: SNHLY and FYNNEI. V was cut by 8 bases and J by 0 bases, with 7 bases left in between. This chain's CDR3 is CASGTVNTEAFF. The CDR3 bases are TGTGCCAGCGGGACGGTGAACACTGAAGCTTTCTTT.

This chain links TRBV10-1 with TRBJ2-3, with D possibly matching TRBD2 (5 bases). The V and J ends lost 6 bases and 0 bases respectively, with 13 bases between them. Germline values: CDR1 WNHNN, CDR2 SYGVQD (reference sequence). The CDR3 sequence is 15 residues long. The DNA of the CDR3 is TGCGCCAGCAGCTTCGGAGGAATTAGCACAGATACGCAGTATTTT. Translated: CASSFGGISTDTQYF.

The chain carries TRBV9 and TRBJ2-3; a weak D match, TRBD2 (6 bases). This CDR3 is built from 16 residues. Per germline, CDR1 SGDLS and CDR2 YYNGEE. The V end lost 2 bases, the J end lost 2 bases, and 15 bases lay between the germline ends. This chain's CDR3 is CASSVRDSIYTDTQYF. The CDR3 DNA reads TGTGCCAGCAGCGTCCGGGACTCGATATACACAGATACGCAGTATTTT.

The J gene is TRBJ2-7, the V gene TRBV25-1; D possibly uses TRBD1 or TRBD2 (5 bases each). Germline CDR1 and CDR2: MGHDK and SYGVNS. The CDR3 runs to 13 residues. V shed 0 bases and J shed 7 bases, with 10 bases lying between them. CDR3 in amino acids: CASSEYGGEEQYF. CDR3 DNA: TGTGCCAGCAGTGAATATGGGGGAGAAGAGCAGTACTTC.

In nucleotides, the CDR3 is TGTGCCAGCAGTTACTCGGACAGCCACTCCTACGAGCAGTACTTC. Its protein is CASSYSDSHSYEQYF. The V and J genes are TRBV6-5 and TRBJ2-7; perhaps TRBD1 as D (6 bases). Trimming took off 0 bases at V and 0 bases at J, with 9 bases between the two ends. The CDR3 consists of 15 residues. CDR1 is MNHEY, CDR2 SVGAGI, per germline.

This clone is a singleton in its sample. This chain joins TRBV5-1 and TRBJ2-1; D might be TRBD2 (5 bases). This CDR3 is 15 amino acids long. Germline-derived CDR1 and CDR2 are SGHRS and YFSETQ. V gave up 4 bases and J gave up 3 bases, with 14 bases separating them. The CDR3 sequence is CASSPGKKGYNEQFF. For the CDR3, the DNA is TGCGCCAGCAGCCCCGGGAAGAAGGGCTACAATGAGCAGTTCTTC.

The chain uses TRBV7-9 and TRBJ1-1; unclear D gene. Germline CDR1 and CDR2: SEHNR and FQNEAQ (reference sequence). The V and J ends lost 1 base and 6 bases respectively, with 12 bases between them. The CDR3 is 14 residues long. CDR3 sequence: CASSLGQAEAEAFF. The CDR3 nucleotides read TGTGCCAGCAGCTTAGGGCAGGCTGAAGCTGAAGCTTTCTTT. Using reference TRBV7-9 and TRBJ1-1 for the parts outside the CDR3, the full variable domain is DTGVSQNPRHKITKRGQNVTFRCDPISEHNRLYWYRQTLGQGPEFLTYFQNEAQLEKSRLLSDRFSAERPKGSFSTLEIQRTEQGDSAMYLCASSLGQAEAEAFFGQGTRLTVV.

This chain connects TRBV27 to TRBJ1-4; D might be TRBD1 (6 bases). CDR1 and CDR2 from the germline V gene are MNHEY and SMNVEV (reference sequence). The CDR3 has 13 residues. V was trimmed by 6 bases and J by 8 bases, leaving 13 bases between them. This CDR3 reads CASRTGLGEKLFF. In DNA form, the CDR3 reads TGTGCCAGCAGAACAGGGTTGGGGGAAAAACTGTTTTTT.